Listed below are T cell receptor beta chains from one sample, sequenced in a study of Graves' ophthalmopathy and Graves' hyperthyroidism. TCRdb reanalysed the multiplex PCR reads using MiXCR and keeps one entry per CDR3 protein. The sample lists 500,000 to 700,000 distinct CDR3 sequences; about 20% were seen once. Sequenced sample: peripheral blood. Every receptor here comes from a woman younger than 35 with stable Graves' hyperthyroidism. Some clones in this sample may be carry-over from other donors' samples. CDR3s include the opening cysteine and the closing phenylalanine or tryptophan. The D gene is left open where the match is weak. Size values are once, few and many counts, or a class for expanded clones, and some rows have none.

>TRBV7-8|NA|TRBJ1-1|NA|16
CASSQGQARPNTEAFF
TGTGCCAGCAGCCAGGGACAAGCCAGACCGAACACTGAAGCTTTCTTT
>TRBV20-1|many|TRBJ1-1|TRBD1|14
CSARKGQGNTEAFF
TGCAGTGCTAGAAAGGGACAGGGAAACACTGAAGCTTTCTTT
>TRBV28|many|TRBJ1-5|TRBD1|16
CASSDWDRGYTQPQHF
TGTGCCAGCAGTGACTGGGACAGGGGGTACACTCAGCCCCAGCATTTT
>TRBV11-3|NA|TRBJ2-7|TRBD2|17
CASSLGGGRLNSYEQYF
TGTGCCAGCAGCTTAGGCGGGGGGCGACTTAACTCCTACGAGCAGTACTTC
>TRBV11-2|many|TRBJ1-2|NA|14
CASSPPAWNYGYTF
TGTGCCAGCAGCCCTCCCGCTTGGAACTATGGCTACACCTTC
>TRBV27|many|TRBJ1-6|NA|14
CASSSASLNGPLHF
TGTGCCAGCAGTTCGGCCAGCCTTAATGGTCCCCTCCACTTT
>TRBV28|few|TRBJ1-2|NA|15
CASSSLRTDRYGYTF
TGTGCCAGCAGTTCTCTCAGGACAGACCGCTATGGCTACACCTTC
>TRBV19|NA|TRBJ1-5|NA|15
CASTPAGGGNQPQHF
TGTGCCAGTACCCCCGCTGGGGGGGGGAATCAGCCCCAGCATTTT
>TRBV6-2/TRBV6-3|NA|TRBJ2-5|TRBD2|14
CASSNSGGVETQYF
TGTGCCAGCAGCAACTCGGGGGGTGTCGAGACCCAGTACTTC
>TRBV11-2|many|TRBJ1-1|NA|13
CASSLEQAPEAFF
TGTGCCAGCAGCTTAGAACAGGCCCCTGAAGCTTTCTTT
>TRBV12-3/TRBV12-4|NA|TRBJ1-3|NA|15
CASSRQVYSGNTIYF
TGTGCCAGCAGTAGACAGGTCTACTCTGGAAACACCATATATTTT
>TRBV2|NA|TRBJ2-5|NA|13
CASIRGGAETQYF
TGTGCCAGCATTCGAGGGGGAGCCGAGACCCAGTACTTC
>TRBV6-5|once|TRBJ1-2|TRBD1|14
CASSHTGQGFGYTF
TGTGCCAGCAGTCACACAGGACAGGGATTCGGCTACACCTTC
>TRBV6-1|few|TRBJ1-2|NA|15
CASSEAGATVYGYTF
TGTGCCAGCAGTGAAGCGGGGGCGACCGTCTATGGCTACACCTTC
>TRBV20-1|many|TRBJ2-6|NA|12
CSAGSGANVLTF
TGCAGTGCGGGTAGTGGGGCCAACGTCCTGACTTTC
>TRBV11-2|many|TRBJ2-5|NA|11
CASSPGVPQYF
TGTGCCAGCAGCCCTGGAGTGCCCCAGTACTTC
>TRBV5-1|few|TRBJ2-7|NA|14
CASSFAPETYEQYF
TGCGCCAGCAGCTTTGCGCCAGAGACCTACGAGCAGTACTTC
>TRBV12-3/TRBV12-4|many|TRBJ2-7|TRBD2|15
CASSPTSGNLYEQYF
TGTGCCAGCAGTCCGACTAGCGGGAACCTCTACGAGCAGTACTTC